A selection of T cell receptor beta chains follows, all from one sample in a study of cytomegalovirus exposure and HLA in healthy donors. The method was immunoSEQ multiplex PCR; TCRdb's version includes in-frame clones alone and lacks a portion of them. The sample records roughly 180,000 clones, approximately 83% being singletons. The sample taken for sequencing was PBMCs. These receptors came from a boy under 10 years old in good health and CMV-seronegative. The CDR3 runs from the conserved cysteine through the conserved F or W. A D gene is named only where the DNA matches it firmly. Some rows have no size entry. The others give once, few or many, or a class for an expanded clone.

d_call j_call clone_size v_call cdr3_nt cdr3_aa
TRBD1 TRBJ1-1 NA TRBV6-1 TGTGCCAGCATCAAAGACAGGGGAAACACTGAAGCTTTCTTT CASIKDRGNTEAFF
NA TRBJ2-5 once TRBV2 TGTGCCAGCGGGCGTGAGACCCAGTACTTC CASGRETQYF
NA TRBJ1-3 NA TRBV15 TGTGCCACCAGCCCCGGGAGGTTAGGAAACACCATATATTTT CATSPGRLGNTIYF
TRBD2 TRBJ2-5 NA TRBV5-1 TGCGCCAGCAGCTCCTCCGGGACTAGCGGGAGGGATACGTTACAAGAGACCCAGTACTTC CASSSSGTSGRDTLQETQYF
NA TRBJ2-6 NA TRBV11-3 TGTGCCAGCAGTAACTCTGGGGCCAACGTCCTGACTTTC CASSNSGANVLTF
NA TRBJ1-4 NA TRBV6-1 TGTGCCAGCAGCCGGGACTTCCTGTCCGGAGAAAAACTGTTTTTT CASSRDFLSGEKLFF
TRBD2 TRBJ2-7 NA TRBV2 TGTGCCAGCAGCGACCTAGCGGGACGGAAGAACGAGCAGTACTTC CASSDLAGRKNEQYF
TRBD2 TRBJ2-3 NA TRBV18 TGTGCCAGCTCACCGCAGCGGGAAGGTAGCACAGATACGCAGTATTTT CASSPQREGSTDTQYF
NA TRBJ1-2 NA TRBV5-4 TGTGCCAGCAGCCTAGATCAGGGTGATGGCTACACCTTC CASSLDQGDGYTF
NA TRBJ1-1 NA TRBV7-2 TGTGCCAGCAGCTTAACGGTGAACACTGAAGCTTTCTTT CASSLTVNTEAFF
NA TRBJ2-2 NA TRBV19 TGTGCCAGTAGTATAGTAGGACATAGCCCCGGGGAGCTGTTTTTT CASSIVGHSPGELFF
NA TRBJ2-6 NA TRBV5-6 TGTGCCAGCAGCTTTCAGGCGTATTCTGGGGCCAACGTCCTGACTTTC CASSFQAYSGANVLTF
NA TRBJ2-3 NA TRBV5-5 TGTGCCAGCAGCTTGGCGGGGGATACGCAGTATTTT CASSLAGDTQYF
TRBD1 TRBJ2-1 once TRBV28 TGTGCCAGCAGTTTATCCAACAGGGGTGAGCAGTTCTTC CASSLSNRGEQFF
TRBD1 TRBJ1-2 NA TRBV7-2 TGTGCCAGCAGCCCTAGTTTGGACAGGGAGAATGGCTACACCTTC CASSPSLDRENGYTF
NA TRBJ2-3 once TRBV10-1 TGCGCCAGCCCGCAGGCTCGCAGGAATTGCACAGATACGCAGTATTTT CASPQARRNCTDTQYF
NA TRBJ1-1 NA TRBV9 TGTGCCAGCAGCGTATCGCATGGGGCCGCAGCTTTCTTT CASSVSHGAAAFF
NA TRBJ1-2 NA TRBV5-1 TGCGCCAGCAGCCCGGAGAGCTTCCATGGCTACACCTTC CASSPESFHGYTF
NA TRBJ1-3 NA TRBV7-2 TGTGCCAGCAGCTTAGACCCAGGGCCCTCTGGAAACACCATATATTTT CASSLDPGPSGNTIYF
TRBD1 TRBJ1-5 NA TRBV6-1 TGTGCCAGCAGTGGACAGGGGGCGTCGCGACAGCCCCAGCATTTT CASSGQGASRQPQHF
TRBD1 TRBJ1-2 NA TRBV6-1 TGTGCCAGCAGTAACCCGTCCCGGGACAGGGGCTTC CASSNPSRDRGF
TRBD1 TRBJ2-5 NA TRBV19 TGTGCCAGTAGTATCTCAGGGGGACAAGAGACCCAGTACTTC CASSISGGQETQYF
TRBD2 TRBJ2-7 once TRBV27 TGTGCCAGCAGAGACAGGCTAGCGGGGACCTACGAGCAGTACTTC CASRDRLAGTYEQYF
NA TRBJ2-1 once TRBV29-1 TGCAGCGGGAGGGGTACAGCTAATTACAATGAGCAGTTCTTC CSGRGTANYNEQFF
NA TRBJ1-1 NA TRBV6-5 TGTGCCAGCAGTAAGACACACTTGGACACTGAAGCTTTCTTT CASSKTHLDTEAFF
TRBD2 TRBJ2-5 NA TRBV5-1 TGCGCCAGCAGCTTGACGGCTAGCGGGGGGGGAGAGACCCAGTACTTC CASSLTASGGGETQYF
TRBD1 TRBJ1-2 NA TRBV7-2 TGTGCCAGCCGCGGGACAGGGGGCTTTGAAGGCGGCTACACCTTC CASRGTGGFEGGYTF
NA TRBJ2-5 NA TRBV21-1 TGTGCCAGCTCAGGACAGGGAGAGACCCAGTACTTC CASSGQGETQYF
NA TRBJ1-2 NA TRBV29-1 TGCAGCGCCCGTAGCCCGTCTGACGATGGCTACACCTTC CSARSPSDDGYTF
TRBD1 TRBJ1-5 NA TRBV4-2 TGTGCCAGCTCGGGACAGCCATCCAATCAGCCCCAGCATTTT CASSGQPSNQPQHF
NA TRBJ1-2 NA TRBV20-1 TGCAGTGCCCCTACTAACTATGGCTACACCTTC CSAPTNYGYTF
NA TRBJ2-7 NA TRBV7-9 TGTGCCAGCAGCCTCAGGGGACGCAACGAGCAGTACTTC CASSLRGRNEQYF
NA TRBJ2-3 NA TRBV29-1 TGCAGCGTGGGGACTCTCGATACGCAGTATTTT CSVGTLDTQYF
TRBD1 TRBJ2-7 NA TRBV29-1 TGCAGCGTACGTCAGGGGGACTCCTACGAGCAGTACTTC CSVRQGDSYEQYF
NA TRBJ2-1 NA TRBV7-6 TGTGCCAGCAGCTTAGCGGGAGAGTTCGGTGAGCAGTTCTTC CASSLAGEFGEQFF
NA TRBJ2-1 NA TRBV13 TGTGCCAGCAGCTCTACGAGGGAAGACTATGTTAACTGGCAGTTCTTC CASSSTREDYVNWQFF
TRBD2 TRBJ2-3 few TRBV5-1 TGCGCCAGCAGCTCAGGACTAGCGGGGGGCACAGATACGCAGTATTTT CASSSGLAGGTDTQYF
TRBD1 TRBJ1-2 NA TRBV5-5 TGTGCCAGCAGTCGACAGGGATCCCCTAACTATGGCTACACCTTC CASSRQGSPNYGYTF
TRBD2 TRBJ2-3 NA TRBV5-1 TGCGCCAGCAGCGGGCCGACTAGCGGGGGGGGAGATACGCAGTATTTT CASSGPTSGGGDTQYF
NA TRBJ2-3 NA TRBV9 TGTGCCAGCAGCGTAGAAGGGAGGAGCACAGATACGCAGTATTTT CASSVEGRSTDTQYF
TRBD2 TRBJ2-5 NA TRBV9 TGTGCCAGCAACCTAGGGACTAGCGGGGGAGAGACCCAGTACTTC CASNLGTSGGETQYF
NA TRBJ1-3 NA TRBV19 TGTGCCAGTAGTATACCTACCGGACTCCCCATATATTTT CASSIPTGLPIYF
TRBD2 TRBJ2-2 few TRBV11-2 TGTGCCAGCAGCTTGGAGGCTAGCGGCACCGGGGAGCTGTTTTTT CASSLEASGTGELFF
NA TRBJ2-5 NA TRBV9 TGTGCCAGCAGCGCCCCCGGGGTAAATAAAGAGACCCAGTACTTC CASSAPGVNKETQYF
NA TRBJ1-2 NA TRBV27 TGTGCCAGCAGACGGGAGGGGTGGGGGGGCGGCTACACCTTC CASRREGWGGGYTF
NA TRBJ1-1 NA TRBV11-2 TGTGCCAGCAGCTTGCCAGTGGAAGGGAGTAACACTGAAGCTTTCTTT CASSLPVEGSNTEAFF